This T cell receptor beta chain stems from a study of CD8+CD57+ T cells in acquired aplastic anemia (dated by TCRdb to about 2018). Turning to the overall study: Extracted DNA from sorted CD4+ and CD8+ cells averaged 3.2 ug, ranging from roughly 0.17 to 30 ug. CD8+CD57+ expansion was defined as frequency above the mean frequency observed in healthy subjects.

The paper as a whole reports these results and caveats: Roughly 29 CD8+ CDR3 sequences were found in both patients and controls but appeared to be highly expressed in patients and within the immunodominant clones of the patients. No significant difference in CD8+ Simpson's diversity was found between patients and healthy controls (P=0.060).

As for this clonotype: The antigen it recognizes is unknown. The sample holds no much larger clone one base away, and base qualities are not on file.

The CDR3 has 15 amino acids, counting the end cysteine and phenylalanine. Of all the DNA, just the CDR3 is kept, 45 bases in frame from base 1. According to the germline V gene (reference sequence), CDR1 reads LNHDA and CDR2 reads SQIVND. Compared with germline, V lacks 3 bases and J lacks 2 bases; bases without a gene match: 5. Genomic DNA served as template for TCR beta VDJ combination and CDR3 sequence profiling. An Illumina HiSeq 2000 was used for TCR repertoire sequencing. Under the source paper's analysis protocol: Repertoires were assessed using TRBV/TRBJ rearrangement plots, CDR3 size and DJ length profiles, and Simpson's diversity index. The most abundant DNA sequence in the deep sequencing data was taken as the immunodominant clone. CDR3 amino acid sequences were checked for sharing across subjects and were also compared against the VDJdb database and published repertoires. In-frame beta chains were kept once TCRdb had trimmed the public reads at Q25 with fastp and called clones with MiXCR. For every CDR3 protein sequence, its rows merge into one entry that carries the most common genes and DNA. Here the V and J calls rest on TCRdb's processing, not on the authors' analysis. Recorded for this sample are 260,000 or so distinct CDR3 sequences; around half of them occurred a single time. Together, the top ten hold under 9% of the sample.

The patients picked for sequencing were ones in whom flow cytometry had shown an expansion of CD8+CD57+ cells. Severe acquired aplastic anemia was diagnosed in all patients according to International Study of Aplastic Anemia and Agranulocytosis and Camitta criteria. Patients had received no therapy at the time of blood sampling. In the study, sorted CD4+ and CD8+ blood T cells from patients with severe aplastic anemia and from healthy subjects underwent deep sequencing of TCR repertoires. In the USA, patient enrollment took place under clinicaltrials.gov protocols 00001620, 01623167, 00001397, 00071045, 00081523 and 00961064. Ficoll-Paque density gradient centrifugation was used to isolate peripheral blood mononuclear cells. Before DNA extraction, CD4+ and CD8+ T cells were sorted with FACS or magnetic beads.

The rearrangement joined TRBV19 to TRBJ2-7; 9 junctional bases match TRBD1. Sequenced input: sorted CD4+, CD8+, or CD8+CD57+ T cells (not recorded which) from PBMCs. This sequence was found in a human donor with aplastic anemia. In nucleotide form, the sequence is TGTGCCAGTAGTATGGCGGGACAGGGACCCTACGAGCAGTACTTC. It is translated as CASSMAGQGPYEQYF.